Shown below are 29 T cell receptor beta chains from a single sample sequenced in a study of shared clonotypes between healthy human individuals (dated by TCRdb to 2020 to 2021). The library was built by means of the immunoSEQ multiplex PCR assay. Not all clones reach the TCRdb copy of this immuneACCESS table, which keeps in-frame sequences only. Checked studies attribute under half of the gap to unresolved V genes and leave the rest unexplained. Counted in this sample were roughly 2.2 million clones; over 85% of them appeared once. The ten most abundant clones make up under 0.45% of the sample. Sequenced input: naive CD4+ T cells from PBMCs. Taken with the paper, the label for cell subset or site translates to: CD45RA+ positively selected. The receptors were gathered from a man younger than 30 in good health. Some clones in this sample may be carry-over from other donors' samples.

This clone has just one count. The V and J genes are TRBV5-5 and TRBJ2-3; D is unresolved. The CDR3 has 17 amino acids. V shed 0 bases and J shed 1 base, with 15 bases lying between them. Per the germline V gene, CDR1 is SGHKS and CDR2 is YYEKEE (reference sequence). CDR3 protein: CASSLVGNQLRTDTQYF. The DNA of the CDR3 is TGTGCCAGCAGCTTGGTTGGGAACCAGCTGCGCACAGATACGCAGTATTTT. Looking up the rest from reference TRBV5-5 and TRBJ2-3 gives the full variable domain: DAGVTQSPTHLIKTRGQQVTLRCSPISGHKSVSWYQQVLGQGPQFIFQYYEKEERGRGNFPDRFSARQFPNYSSELNVNALLLGDSALYLCASSLVGNQLRTDTQYFGPGTRLTVL.

The chain employs TRBV9 and TRBJ2-1; D not resolved. V was clipped by 2 bases and J by 0 bases, with 6 bases between them. Germline assignment: CDR1 SGDLS and CDR2 YYNGEE. The CDR3 is made up of 14 amino acids. CDR3 sequence reads: CASSVLSSYNEQFF. The CDR3 DNA follows: TGTGCCAGCAGCGTTCTAAGCTCCTACAATGAGCAGTTCTTC.

The chain carries TRBV6-1 and TRBJ2-7; D ambiguous. V was pared by 3 bases and J by 3 bases, with 15 bases between. The germline CDR1 and CDR2 sequences are MNHNS and SASEGT. The CDR3 has 15 residues. The CDR3 DNA sequence: TGTGCCAGCAGTGATGGTCCCAGCCCACTCTACGAGCAGTACTTC. It is translated as CASSDGPSPLYEQYF.

The V call is TRBV5-1, the J call TRBJ1-2; perhaps TRBD1 as D (5 bases). Germline CDR1 SGHRS, CDR2 YFSETQ. CDR3 length: 11 residues. V gave up 0 bases and J gave up 10 bases, with 7 bases separating them. The CDR3 reads CASSLGDLYTF. The DNA for the CDR3 is TGCGCCAGCAGCTTGGGGGACCTCTACACCTTC.

The chain uses TRBV7-3 and TRBJ2-7; either TRBD1 or TRBD2 may supply D (6 bases each). Germline CDR1 and CDR2: SGHTA and FQGTGA. V was cut by 1 base and J by 5 bases, with 15 bases left in between. The CDR3 is made up of 15 amino acids. The CDR3 sequence is CASSLNGGGGDEQYF. The DNA of the CDR3 is TGTGCCAGCAGCTTAAATGGTGGAGGGGGAGACGAGCAGTACTTC.

The chain joins TRBV6-5 to TRBJ2-7; the match to TRBD2 covers 12 bases. Germline loops: CDR1 MNHEY, CDR2 SVGAGI. This CDR3 is 16 amino acids long. The ends lost 0 bases at V and 7 bases at J; junction bases unmatched: 7. The CDR3 here is CASSYSTASGRGEQYF. In DNA form, the CDR3 reads TGTGCCAGCAGTTACTCGACGGCTAGCGGGAGGGGAGAGCAGTACTTC.

Of note for this clone: The same CDR3 is also encoded by other DNA sequences in this sample. The chain combines TRBV5-1 with TRBJ2-3; 8 positions agree with TRBD1. Germline V gene data show CDR1 as SGHRS and CDR2 as YFSETQ. The CDR3 runs 16 residues. V shed 1 base, J shed 4 bases, and the junction held 8 bases outside the gene matches. The CDR3 DNA follows: TGCGCCAGCAGCTTGCAGGGGGCGAAACTCTCAGATACGCAGTATTTT. Translated: CASSLQGAKLSDTQYF.

The V call is TRBV19, the J call TRBJ2-1; 12 nucleotides line up with TRBD2. The V gene's germline CDR1 is LNHDA and CDR2 SQIVND (reference sequence). The trim removed 9 bases at V and 5 bases at J, leaving 5 bases unmatched. The CDR3 has 14 residues. CDR3 loop: CASASGRDNNEQFF. In DNA, the CDR3 is TGTGCCAGCGCTAGCGGGAGGGACAACAATGAGCAGTTCTTC.

The J gene is TRBJ1-1, the V gene TRBV6-5, with 9 nucleotides matching TRBD1. Looked up from germline, CDR1 is MNHEY and CDR2 is SVGAGI. After removal of 4 bases from V and 6 bases from J, the junction contained 6 bases not matched to a gene. The CDR3 runs 14 residues. Written as DNA, the CDR3 is TGTGCCAGCAGTTCCCGGACAGGGGTGTCTGAAGCTTTCTTT. This codes for CASSSRTGVSEAFF.

As to this clone: Different DNA sequences within this sample yield the same CDR3. J is TRBJ2-7 and V is TRBV18; a possible D gene is TRBD2 (6 bases). V lost 6 bases to trimming and J lost 2 bases, with 11 bases between them. The germline CDR1 and CDR2 sequences are KGHSH and LQKENI. This CDR3 has 13 residues. The DNA of the CDR3 is TGTGCCAGCTCGCCGCGGGACGCCTACGAGCAGTACTTC. This gives the protein CASSPRDAYEQYF.

This chain connects TRBV7-9 to TRBJ1-1; possible D gene TRBD1, 5 bases. Trimming took 7 bases from V and 5 from J, leaving 14 bases between them. This CDR3 region has 13 residues. CDR1 is SEHNR and CDR2 is FQNEAQ in the germline V gene (reference sequence). CDR3 DNA sequence: TGTGCCAGCACCCCCGGGGCGCGGACTGAAGCTTTCTTT. This codes for CASTPGARTEAFF. The variable domain in full, completed from reference TRBV7-9 and TRBJ1-1, reads DTGVSQNPRHKITKRGQNVTFRCDPISEHNRLYWYRQTLGQGPEFLTYFQNEAQLEKSRLLSDRFSAERPKGSFSTLEIQRTEQGDSAMYLCASTPGARTEAFFGQGTRLTVV.

This chain joins TRBV27 and TRBJ1-2; 9 bases agree with TRBD1. Looked up from germline, CDR1 is MNHEY and CDR2 is SMNVEV (reference sequence). Germline trimming cut 5 bases from V and 4 bases from J; bases unmatched to any gene: 14. This CDR3 has 17 residues. The CDR3 sequence is CASSPGTGRIVGYGYTF. The DNA of the CDR3 is TGTGCCAGCAGTCCAGGGACAGGGAGGATCGTTGGCTATGGCTACACCTTC.

V gene TRBV10-2 combines with J gene TRBJ2-7; TRBD2 matches 9 bases. V lost 6 bases and J lost 1; bases outside the gene matches: 7. CDR1 WSHSY and CDR2 SAAADI come from the germline V gene. CDR3 length equals 15 residues. CDR3 sequence reads: CASRKTLAGSYEQYF. CDR3 bases: TGCGCCAGCAGGAAGACTCTAGCGGGGTCCTACGAGCAGTACTTC.

CDR3 protein: CASSFPSRPTEAFF. CDR3 DNA: TGTGCCAGCAGCTTTCCATCAAGGCCCACTGAAGCTTTCTTT. V is TRBV5-4 and J is TRBJ1-1; D is ambiguous. Germline CDR1 and CDR2: SGHNT and YYREEE (reference sequence). The CDR3 runs to 14 residues. The V gene lost 2 bases and the J gene lost 4 bases, with 12 bases spanning the gap.

The chain employs TRBV5-1 and TRBJ2-7; unclear D gene. Germline CDR1 and CDR2: SGHRS and YFSETQ. CDR3 size: 14 residues. With 4 bases removed from V and 6 bases from J, the gap between germline ends came to 17 bases. The CDR3, as DNA: TGCGCCAGCAGCCAGGACCGTCAGTGGGGCGAGCAGTACTTC. Its protein is CASSQDRQWGEQYF. The whole variable domain, remainder taken from reference TRBV5-1 and TRBJ2-7, is KAGVTQTPRYLIKTRGQQVTLSCSPISGHRSVSWYQQTPGQGLQFLFEYFSETQRNKGNFPGRFSGRQFSNSRSEMNVSTLELGDSALYLCASSQDRQWGEQYFGPGTRLTVT.

J is TRBJ1-1 and V is TRBV29-1; D call uncertain. CDR3 length: 14 amino acids. Germline CDR1 and CDR2: SQVTM and ANQGSEA. V shed 1 base and J shed 5 bases, with 14 bases lying between them. The CDR3 loop reads CSVEVPASTTEAFF. CDR3 nucleotide sequence: TGCAGCGTTGAAGTTCCGGCCTCCACAACTGAAGCTTTCTTT.

The chain employs TRBV5-1 and TRBJ1-1, with D possibly TRBD1 on 5 matching bases. This CDR3 comprises 15 residues. Germline CDR1 reads SGHRS; CDR2 reads YFSETQ. V gave up 6 bases and J gave up 5 bases, with 20 bases separating them. CDR3 loop: CASTPLGRVGTEAFF. DNA of the CDR3: TGCGCCAGCACACCCCTGGGCAGGGTGGGTACTGAAGCTTTCTTT.

This rearrangement joins TRBV28 to TRBJ2-3, with a weak D call TRBD2 (6 bases). Trimming took off 7 bases at V and 1 base at J, with 12 bases between the two ends. CDR1 MDHEN and CDR2 SYDVKM come from the germline V gene. CDR3 length: 14 residues. CDR3 DNA sequence: TGTGCCAGCACGATGGAGGGCCGCACAGATACGCAGTATTTT. Translated: CASTMEGRTDTQYF.

Only one count was recorded for this clone. The chain joins TRBV29-1 to TRBJ2-1, with a possible D match to TRBD2 (6 bases). The germline V gene encodes CDR1 SQVTM and CDR2 ANQGSEA. This CDR3 comprises 17 residues. V was pared by 3 bases and J by 0 bases, with 18 bases between. The CDR3 DNA reads as TGCAGCGTTGAGGTCCCGGGGGTGGCTAGCTCCTACAATGAGCAGTTCTTC. Protein: CSVEVPGVASSYNEQFF.

V usage is TRBV5-1 and J usage is TRBJ2-1, with 13 bases matching TRBD2. Looked up from germline, CDR1 is SGHRS and CDR2 is YFSETQ. CDR3 length: 15 amino acids. Trimming at V came to 2 bases and at J to 10 bases, leaving 6 bases not matched to a gene. The CDR3 spells CASSLLAGGPSEQFF. CDR3 in DNA: TGCGCCAGCAGCTTACTAGCGGGAGGGCCGTCGGAGCAGTTCTTC.

V and J are TRBV28 and TRBJ1-4; perhaps TRBD1 as D (5 bases). The V gene lost 2 bases and the J gene lost 9 bases, with 13 bases spanning the gap. CDR1 MDHEN and CDR2 SYDVKM come from the germline V gene. The CDR3 runs 14 residues. Here the CDR3 DNA reads TGTGCCAGCAGTTTAACCCTCCACAGGAAAAAACTGTTTTTT. Residues: CASSLTLHRKKLFF. The full variable domain, completed using reference TRBV28 and TRBJ1-4, is DVKVTQSSRYLVKRTGEKVFLECVQDMDHENMFWYRQDPGLGLRLIYFSYDVKMKEKGDIPEGYSVSREKKERFSLILESASTNQTSMYLCASSLTLHRKKLFFGSGTQLSVL.

This clone was recorded only once. The rearrangement joins TRBV28 to TRBJ1-5; 7 nucleotides match TRBD1. The CDR3 has 14 amino acids. Germline V gene lookup returns CDR1 MDHEN and CDR2 SYDVKM. Germline trimming cut 5 bases from V and 9 bases from J; bases unmatched to any gene: 10. In DNA, the CDR3 is TGTGCCAGCAGTATCGCAGGGGGAGGAGGGCCCCAGCATTTT. Translating gives CASSIAGGGGPQHF.

Regarding this clone: In the same sample, other DNA sequences code for this CDR3. The V gene is TRBV18, the J gene TRBJ2-2; weak D call: TRBD2 (6 bases). The ends were cut back, 3 bases at V and 5 bases at J, with 10 bases in the middle. Germline CDR1 reads KGHSH; CDR2 reads LQKENI. CDR3 length: 14 residues. As DNA, the CDR3 is TGTGCCAGCTCACCCCGCGGAGGGACCGGGGAGCTGTTTTTT. It encodes CASSPRGGTGELFF.

The chain uses TRBV19 and TRBJ2-1; D is uncertain. Germline V CDR1 and CDR2: LNHDA, SQIVND (reference sequence). The CDR3 consists of 14 residues. Trimming pared 7 bases from V and 8 bases from J, leaving 18 bases between. CDR3: CASKSRLAVDEQFF. The CDR3 coding sequence is TGTGCCAGTAAGTCTAGACTCGCTGTCGATGAGCAGTTCTTC. The variable domain in full, with the rest retrieved from reference TRBV19 and TRBJ2-1, is DGGITQSPKYLFRKEGQNVTLSCEQNLNHDAMYWYRQDPGQGLRLIYYSQIVNDFQKGDIAEGYSVSREKKESFPLTVTSAQKNPTAFYLCASKSRLAVDEQFFGPGTRLTVL.

This chain links TRBV11-2 with TRBJ1-4; D is unresolved. V was pared by 11 bases and J by 7 bases, with 11 bases between. Germline assignment: CDR1 SGHAT and CDR2 FQNNGV. The CDR3 contains 11 residues. The CDR3 protein is CASGFAEKLFF. The CDR3, as DNA: TGTGCCTCCGGGTTTGCTGAAAAACTGTTTTTT.

J is TRBJ2-3 and V is TRBV19, with 10 bases identical to TRBD1. CDR1 and CDR2 from the germline V gene are LNHDA and SQIVND (reference sequence). The CDR3 is 14 amino acids. Germline trimming cut 4 bases from V and 6 bases from J; bases unmatched to any gene: 4. CDR3 DNA sequence: TGTGCCAGTAGTACCGGGACAGGGGATGATACGCAGTATTTT. Translating gives CASSTGTGDDTQYF.

V usage is TRBV20-1 and J usage is TRBJ2-2; D not certain. Trimming took 7 bases from V and 0 from J, leaving 3 bases between them. Germline CDR1 reads DFQATT; CDR2 reads SNEGSKA (reference sequence). This CDR3 has 11 residues. CDR3 sequence (DNA): TGCAGTGTCGCGAACACCGGGGAGCTGTTTTTT. Amino acid sequence: CSVANTGELFF.

V and J are TRBV25-1 and TRBJ2-3, with 7 positions matching TRBD2. The CDR3 runs 12 residues. CDR1 MGHDK and CDR2 SYGVNS come from the germline V gene. Trimming at V came to 1 base and at J to 10 bases, leaving 2 bases not matched to a gene. The CDR3 sequence: CASSESLAAQYF. The CDR3 nucleotides are TGTGCCAGCAGTGAATCTCTAGCGGCGCAGTATTTT.

This chain links TRBV5-1 with TRBJ1-2; 8 positions match TRBD1. The V gene's germline CDR1 is SGHRS and CDR2 YFSETQ. The CDR3 length is 14 residues. V shed 3 bases and J 3 bases; nucleotides not matched to a gene: 4. The CDR3 is CASSSDRGDYGYTF. The CDR3 DNA reads TGCGCCAGCAGCTCCGACAGGGGTGACTATGGCTACACCTTC. The entire variable domain, with the rest obtained from reference TRBV5-1 and TRBJ1-2, is as follows: KAGVTQTPRYLIKTRGQQVTLSCSPISGHRSVSWYQQTPGQGLQFLFEYFSETQRNKGNFPGRFSGRQFSNSRSEMNVSTLELGDSALYLCASSSDRGDYGYTFGSGTRLTVV.